This T cell receptor beta chain was captured by sequencing in a study of chemoradiotherapy in HPV16-positive cancers. Study-level background: Functional T-cell assays on a couple of HPV16-positive patients' cells defined candidate HPV-specific clones and common TCR motifs.

Profiled with immunoSEQ multiplex PCR; TCRdb holds only in-frame clones, not every one. The profile shows 10,000 or so clones, 65% to 85% of them singletons. Sample: blood, taken from a patient who underwent chemoradiotherapy. The source is a human donor with HPV-associated anogenital cancer.

CDR3 DNA sequence: TGTGCCAGCAGCTTGTGGAAAGGGTCGCTCGATCAGCCCCAGCATTTT. Its protein product is CASSLWKGSLDQPQHF. The genes are TRBV5-5 and TRBJ1-5; D remains unclear. Germline assignment: CDR1 SGHKS and CDR2 YYEKEE (reference sequence). The CDR3 runs to 16 residues. Trimming removed 1 base from V and 5 bases from J, with 16 bases in between.